This is a list of T cell receptor beta chains from one sample in a study of cytomegalovirus exposure and HLA in healthy donors. Sequenced by immunoSEQ multiplex PCR; TCRdb stores in-frame clones only, minus some. This table holds 180,000 or so clones, approximately 84% found once. Material: PBMCs. The source of these receptors is a woman aged 45 to 65 in good health and CMV-seropositive. Both conserved end residues are part of each CDR3. D genes are given only for firm matches. The size of a clone is reported for some rows only, either as once, few or many, or as a class for expanded clones.

V	length	D	size	J	DNA	CDR3
TRBV4-2	17	-	-	TRBJ2-2	TGTGCCAGCAGCCAAGATCAAATGGGAGAAAGGATCGGGGAGCTGTTTTTT	CASSQDQMGERIGELFF
TRBV30	15	TRBD1	few	TRBJ1-5	TGTGCCTGGAGTAGAAGAACAGGGGGCAATCAGCCCCAGCATTTT	CAWSRRTGGNQPQHF
TRBV5-4	17	TRBD2	-	TRBJ2-7	TGTGCCAGCAGCTTGGGGTCGTCTAGCGGGAGACCCCACGAGCAGTACTTC	CASSLGSSSGRPHEQYF
TRBV12-2	15	-	-	TRBJ2-7	TGTGCAAGTCCCTATCGGGGGGCTTCCTCCTACGAGCAGTACTTC	CASPYRGASSYEQYF
TRBV6-4	19	-	-	TRBJ1-5	TGTGCCAGCACCAATGACCCCCGGGGAGGGGGAAAGGGCAATCAGCCCCAGCATTTT	CASTNDPRGGGKGNQPQHF
TRBV4-3	13	-	-	TRBJ2-7	TGCGCCAGCAGCCCGGGACACTCCTACGAGCAGTACTTC	CASSPGHSYEQYF
TRBV5-1	15	TRBD1	-	TRBJ2-7	TGCGCCAGCAGCCAATTACAGGGGGCGCGTTCCGAGCAGTACTTC	CASSQLQGARSEQYF
TRBV6-6	14	-	few	TRBJ1-1	TGTGCCAGCAGTTCGCCGCCCAATGTAGATGAAGCTTTCTTT	CASSSPPNVDEAFF
TRBV6-6	11	-	-	TRBJ2-3	TGTGCCAGCACCTCGGGAGTAGAGCAGTATTTT	CASTSGVEQYF
TRBV7-6	18	TRBD1	-	TRBJ2-7	TGTGCCAGCAGCGAACGTGCTCCCGGGACAGTGGGGACCTACGAGCAGTACTTC	CASSERAPGTVGTYEQYF
TRBV27	16	TRBD1	-	TRBJ2-5	TGTGCCAGCAGTTTAATCGGGACAGGGGCCCAAGAGACCCAGTACTTC	CASSLIGTGAQETQYF
TRBV27	15	-	-	TRBJ2-1	TGTGCCAGCAGTTTAGACTTTCCATTCTACAATGAGCAGTTCTTC	CASSLDFPFYNEQFF
TRBV10-3	14	TRBD1	-	TRBJ2-4	TGTGCCATCAGTGATTTCCGGGACAGCGACATTCAGTACTTC	CAISDFRDSDIQYF
TRBV5-1	14	TRBD2	-	TRBJ2-2	TGCGCCAGCAGCCCGGGACTAGGACGCGGGGAGCTGTTTTTT	CASSPGLGRGELFF
TRBV7-2	14	-	-	TRBJ1-2	TGTGCCAGCAGACCTACTCAGGGGAACTATGGCTACACCTTC	CASRPTQGNYGYTF
TRBV7-2	13	-	-	TRBJ1-1	TGTGCCAGCAGCTTAGCAGGTTATGCGGGAGCTTTCTTT	CASSLAGYAGAFF
TRBV19	15	TRBD1	-	TRBJ1-5	TGTGCCAGTAGTATTGAGGACAGGGGGAATCAGCCCCAGCATTTT	CASSIEDRGNQPQHF
TRBV6-5	14	TRBD2	-	TRBJ2-1	TGTGCCAGCAGTCGACTAGCGGGAGTAGGCGAGCAGTTCTTC	CASSRLAGVGEQFF
TRBV29-1	14	-	once	TRBJ1-3	TGCAGCGTTGATACGGGGTCCACCGGAAACACCATATATTTT	CSVDTGSTGNTIYF
TRBV19	15	TRBD1	-	TRBJ1-1	TGTGCCAGTAGTGGAAGGGACAGGGGTAACACTGAAGCTTTCTTT	CASSGRDRGNTEAFF
TRBV25-1	10	-	few	TRBJ1-2	TGTGCCAGCAAGGTCCAGACTCGCACCTTC	CASKVQTRTF
TRBV7-3	15	-	few	TRBJ2-3	TGTGCCAGCAGCTTACAGGGTGAGAGCACAGATACGCAGTATTTT	CASSLQGESTDTQYF
TRBV6-5	13	TRBD1	-	TRBJ1-1	TGTGCCGCGTGGACAGGGTTAAACACTGAAGCTTTCTTT	CAAWTGLNTEAFF
TRBV11-2	15	-	-	TRBJ2-1	TGTGCCAGCAGCTTAGGGGTTGGGAGTAACAATGAGCAGTTCTTC	CASSLGVGSNNEQFF
TRBV6-5	14	-	-	TRBJ1-1	TGTGCCAGCAGTTACTCCCACAGGAACACTGAAGCTTTCTTT	CASSYSHRNTEAFF
TRBV7-9	15	-	-	TRBJ1-1	TGTTCCAGCAGCTCCGACGAATCAGGGAAGACTGAAGCTTTCTTT	CSSSSDESGKTEAFF
TRBV7-6	14	TRBD1	-	TRBJ2-7	TGTGCCAGCAGCGGAGGGACAGGGGGTGCCGAGCAGTACTTC	CASSGGTGGAEQYF
TRBV6-5	13	-	-	TRBJ2-7	TGTGCCAGCAGTTACGGTGCAGGGGCAGTGCAGTACTTC	CASSYGAGAVQYF
TRBV5-1	16	TRBD1	-	TRBJ1-2	TGCGCCGGCAGCGATAGAGGGCCGACAGGGGTGCATGGCTACACCTTC	CAGSDRGPTGVHGYTF
TRBV5-1	15	-	-	TRBJ2-1	TGCGCCAGCAGCTCTGAGCGAAGCTCCTACAATGAGCAGTTCTTC	CASSSERSSYNEQFF
TRBV30	15	-	-	TRBJ1-1	TGTGCCTGGAGTGTGAAAGGCGGTTGGAACACTGAAGCTTTCTTT	CAWSVKGGWNTEAFF
TRBV4-2	16	TRBD1	-	TRBJ1-2	TGTGCCAGCAGCCAAGAGGGGGGACAGGGGTTTCATGGCTACACCTTC	CASSQEGGQGFHGYTF
TRBV6-1	13	TRBD2	-	TRBJ2-7	TGTGCCAGCAGTGAATTGGCGGGGGGGGAGCAGTACTTC	CASSELAGGEQYF
TRBV19	14	-	-	TRBJ2-5	TGTGCCAGTAGTATACAAAGGGGCCAAGAGACCCAGTACTTC	CASSIQRGQETQYF
TRBV7-9	14	-	-	TRBJ1-1	TGTGCCAGCAGCTTAGCGGGGGGTTGGACTGAAGCTTTCTTT	CASSLAGGWTEAFF
TRBV7-9	16	TRBD1	few	TRBJ1-5	TGTGCCAGCAGCCGGAACAGGGGTACTGGCAATCAGCCCCAGCATTTT	CASSRNRGTGNQPQHF
TRBV9	13	-	-	TRBJ2-5	TGTGCCAGCAGCCTGGGGGCGGAAGAGACCCAGTACTTC	CASSLGAEETQYF
TRBV7-7	14	-	-	TRBJ2-2	TGTGCTAGCAGCCCGTCGCAGGGAACCGGGGAGCTGTTTTTT	CASSPSQGTGELFF
TRBV4-2	12	-	-	TRBJ2-7	TGTGCCAGCAGCCAAGATATCGGCGAGCAGTACTTC	CASSQDIGEQYF
TRBV5-1	12	-	-	TRBJ2-7	TGCGCCAGCAGCCAGACACAGGGCGAGCAGTACTTC	CASSQTQGEQYF